Listed here is a single T cell receptor (beta chain). It has no known antigen specificity. There are no base qualities to consult, and no much larger clone falls within one base. TCRbeta CDR3 regions were amplified from genomic DNA by means of the immunoSEQ Assay, a bias-controlled multiplex PCR. The published analysis was carried out like this. Within the assay, amplification of reference gene primers was used to estimate how many nucleated cells each sample contained. To quantify the absolute abundance of each unique TCRbeta CDR3 rearrangement, sequence reads were collapsed and filtered. For each sample, productive Simpson clonality was calculated by taking the square root of Simpson's diversity index across productive rearrangements. In TCRdb, the immuneACCESS table is reduced to in-frame sequences with V and J assigned. These tables do not hold every clone; where another copy was compared, an unresolved V gene accounts for under half, and the others remain unexplained. That table is the source of V, J and clone size, and D and trimming were worked out from the DNA. For this sample there are roughly 60,000 clones; 65% to 85% appear just once. The ten largest clones take up about 25% of the sample.

The V end gives up 4 bases and the J end 4 bases, leaving 9 bases in the junction not matched to a gene. Sequences LGHDT (CDR1) and YNNKEL (CDR2) are obtained from the germline V gene (reference sequence). Including the terminal cysteine and phenylalanine, the CDR3 comprises 16 residues. The kept DNA is CDR3 alone, 48 bases in frame from the first base. This record belongs to a study of blood T cell repertoires in COVID-19 (dated by TCRdb to the early 2020s). General notes on the study: The collaborator samples originated in the United States, Italy and Spain and spanned the acute and convalescent phases of COVID-19. The prospective study material was composed of cDNA or gDNA derived from T cells, B-cell-depleted T cells, or PBMCs. Subjects who had been exposed to COVID-19, were actively infected with it, or had recovered from it provided the deeply sampled blood TCRbeta repertoires that made up the dataset. The repertoires were released in a freely available public database meant as a resource for research on the immune response to SARS-CoV-2. The samples were drawn from two sources: the first 160 participants of the ongoing ImmuneRACE study, and 1,000 to 1,500 subjects contributed by 6 global collaborators. Nearly every sample came with metadata listing a de-identified subject ID, COVID-19 status, age in years and sex. Where HLA class I and class II types were available, the types were taken from metadata supplied by the sample provider, not from assay-based typing.

What the authors observed across the whole study: How much clinical and demographic metadata was included differed by source and by participant, and the metadata was provided uncurated.

Whole blood was collected in K2EDTA tubes by collaborating institutions according to the institutions' own protocols. For TCRbeta analysis, collaborator samples were shipped as frozen whole blood, as isolated PBMCs, or as DNA extracted from either sample type. The chain uses TRBV3-1 (or the pseudogene TRBV3-2) and TRBJ2-5, with 10 bases in between that match TRBD1. Material for sequencing was peripheral blood. The clonotype was recovered from a human donor in a cohort sampled during active COVID-19. The CDR3 here reads CASSRLPGQGRETQYF. The sequenced DNA is TGTGCCAGCAGCCGCCTCCCGGGACAGGGGAGAGAGACCCAGTACTTC.